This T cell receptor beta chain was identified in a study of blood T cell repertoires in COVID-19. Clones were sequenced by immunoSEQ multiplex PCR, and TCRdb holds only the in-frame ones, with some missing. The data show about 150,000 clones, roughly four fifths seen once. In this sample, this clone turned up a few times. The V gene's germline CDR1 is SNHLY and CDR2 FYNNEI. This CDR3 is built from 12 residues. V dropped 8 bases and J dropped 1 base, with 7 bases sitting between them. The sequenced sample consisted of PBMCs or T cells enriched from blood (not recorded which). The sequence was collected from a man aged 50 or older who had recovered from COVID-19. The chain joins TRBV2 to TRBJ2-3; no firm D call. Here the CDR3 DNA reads TGTGCCAGCCTGGGCCGCACAGATACGCAGTATTTT. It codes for CASLGRTDTQYF.